The entry that follows covers one TCR beta chain sequence. The antigen remains unidentified. Sequencing libraries made from TCR beta cDNA carried unique molecular identifiers. One entry per CDR3 protein, called by TCRdb with MiXCR from the PCR reads. The sample carries hundreds of thousands of distinct CDR3 sequences, 53% recorded once. This sample was taken from a study of post-analysis software for immune sequencing data. This CDR3 region has 19 residues. Trimming removed 6 bases from V and 0 bases from J; junction bases left unmatched: 9. Study results and caveats: Elevated frequency relative to controls characterized several TRBV segments in patients, TRBV5-6, TRBV5-1 and TRBV20-1 among them.

Specimen: blood. The TCR originated in a girl between 5 and 17 years old with multiple sclerosis. This sequence joins TRBV12-3 or TRBV12-4 and TRBJ2-1; 15 positions agree with TRBD2. The CDR3 nucleotides are TGTGCCAGCAGAAGGACTAGCGGGGGGGGCCTGAGCTCCTACAATGAGCAGTTCTTC. This encodes CASRRTSGGGLSSYNEQFF.